This is a list of T cell receptor beta chains from one sample in a study of regulatory T cells in long-lasting Graves disease. MiXCR was run by TCRdb on the multiplex PCR reads, yielding one entry per CDR3 protein. Of some 470,000 distinct CDR3 sequences in the sample, roughly a fifth were seen once. This material consisted of peripheral blood mononuclear cells (PBMCs), taken when the disease was refractory, from a patient treated with antithyroid drugs. Source of these receptors: a female donor with Graves disease. Each CDR3 is given with its conserved first and last residue. A D gene is named only where the DNA matches it firmly. Size values are once, few and many counts, or a class for expanded clones, and some rows have none.

len,d_gene,j_gene,abundance,v_gene,CDR3nt,CDR3aa
14,TRBD1,TRBJ2-7,many,TRBV28,TGTGCCAGCAGCATCGACAGGGGTTCCTACGAGCAGTACTTC,CASSIDRGSYEQYF
16,.,TRBJ2-7,many,TRBV27,TGTGCCAGCAGTCCGCGCCCACCCCAGAGCGCCTACGAGCAGTACTTC,CASSPRPPQSAYEQYF
16,TRBD1,TRBJ1-1,many,TRBV5-1,TGCGCCAGCAGCTTGGCCAGGGGGTCCTTGAACACTGAAGCTTTCTTT,CASSLARGSLNTEAFF
15,TRBD2,TRBJ2-7,many,TRBV7-8,TGTGCCAGCAGCGCGGGACTAGCGAGAGCCTACGAGCAGTACTTC,CASSAGLARAYEQYF
13,.,TRBJ1-2,few,TRBV9,TGTGCCAGCAGGAGGGTTGGGAGCTATGGCTACACCTTC,CASRRVGSYGYTF
12,.,TRBJ1-1,.,TRBV20-1,TGCAGTGTTCTCCTGAGTTCCGCCACAGCTTTCTTT,CSVLLSSATAFF
16,TRBD1,TRBJ1-4,many,TRBV15,TGTGCCACCAGCATAACAGGGGAGGACCCTAATGAAAAACTGTTTTTT,CATSITGEDPNEKLFF
17,.,TRBJ1-1,many,TRBV5-1,TGCGCCAGCAGCTTGCGTGGGCAGGGGTCGTCGGACACTGAAGCTTTCTTT,CASSLRGQGSSDTEAFF
15,.,TRBJ2-5,many,TRBV27,TGTGCCAGCAGTTTAAGCGGGTCGGTTCAAGAGACCCAGTACTTC,CASSLSGSVQETQYF
16,.,TRBJ1-4,.,TRBV7-2,TGTGCCAGCAGCTTGGAACAGTCAAGGCCCAATGAAAAACTGTTTTTT,CASSLEQSRPNEKLFF
19,.,TRBJ2-6,many,TRBV2,TGTGCCAGCAGTGAAGTAAGGACAGTCTCTCTGGTTGGGGCCAACGTCCTGACTTTC,CASSEVRTVSLVGANVLTF
17,.,TRBJ1-5,few,TRBV27,TGTGCCAGCAGTTTCCTCCCCGCCGGTGAGGGGGGGCAGCCCCAGCATTTT,CASSFLPAGEGGQPQHF
14,.,TRBJ2-5,many,TRBV6-1,TGTGCCAGCAGTGAAGACACCATCCTAGAGACCCAGTACTTC,CASSEDTILETQYF
12,.,TRBJ2-7,many,TRBV20-1,TGCAGTGCATGGGGGGCTAGCGTCGAGCAGTACTTC,CSAWGASVEQYF
15,TRBD1,TRBJ1-2,few,TRBV3-1,TGTGCCAGCAGCCAATCTTGGGACAGATACTATGGCTACACCTTC,CASSQSWDRYYGYTF
13,.,TRBJ1-1,few,TRBV6-2/TRBV6-3,TGTGCCAGCAGTTCAGTACGGGCCACTGAAGCTTTCTTT,CASSSVRATEAFF
14,.,TRBJ1-4,.,TRBV30,TGTGCCTGGAGTGTGGGTGCAACTAATGAAAAACTGTTTTTT,CAWSVGATNEKLFF
14,.,TRBJ1-5,many,TRBV28,TGTGCCAGCAGTCTACAGGGTTTTCGTCAGCCCCAGCATTTT,CASSLQGFRQPQHF
15,TRBD2,TRBJ2-7,many,TRBV20-1,TGCAGTGCTAGAGATGGACTAGCGGGAGCTCGGGAGCAGTACTTC,CSARDGLAGAREQYF
22,TRBD1,TRBJ1-4,.,TRBV7-9,TGTGCCAGCAGTTCGCCGGGCACAGGGGGCCGCGACCGATCCTCAACTAATGAAAAACTGTTTTTT,CASSSPGTGGRDRSSTNEKLFF
15,.,TRBJ2-5,many,TRBV7-2,TGTGCCAGCAGCTTAGGAGCGCTAAACGGGGAGACCCAGTACTTC,CASSLGALNGETQYF
15,.,TRBJ2-1,.,TRBV4-1,TGCGCCAGCAGCCAAGAGGCGGCAGGGTGGGATGAGCAGTTCTTC,CASSQEAAGWDEQFF
13,.,TRBJ2-5,few,TRBV7-2,TGTGCCAGCAGCTCTTACTTGAAAGAGACCCAGTACTTC,CASSSYLKETQYF
15,TRBD2,TRBJ2-3,.,TRBV27,TGTGCCGGCAGTTCACTAGCGGGAGCGGCAGATACGCAGTATTTT,CAGSSLAGAADTQYF
14,.,TRBJ2-5,many,TRBV7-9,TGTGCCAGCAGCTTAGGAACTGGGGAAGAGACCCAGTACTTC,CASSLGTGEETQYF